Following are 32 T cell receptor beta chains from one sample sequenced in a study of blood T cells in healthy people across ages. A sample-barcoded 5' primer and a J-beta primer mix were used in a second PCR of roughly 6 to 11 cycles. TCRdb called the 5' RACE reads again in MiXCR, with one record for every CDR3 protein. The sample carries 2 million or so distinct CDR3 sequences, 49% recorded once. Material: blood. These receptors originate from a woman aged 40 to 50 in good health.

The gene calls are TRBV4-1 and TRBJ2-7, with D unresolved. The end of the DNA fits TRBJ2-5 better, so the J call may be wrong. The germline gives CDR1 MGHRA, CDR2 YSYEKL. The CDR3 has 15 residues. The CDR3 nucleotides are TGCGCCAGCAGCCAAGATCCAGGCCAGATCGAGACCCAGTACTTC. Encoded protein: CASSQDPGQIETQYF.

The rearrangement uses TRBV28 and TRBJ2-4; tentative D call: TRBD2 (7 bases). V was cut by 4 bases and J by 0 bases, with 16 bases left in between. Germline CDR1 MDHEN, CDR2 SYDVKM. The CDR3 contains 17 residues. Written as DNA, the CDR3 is TGTGCCAGCAGTTATATCAGGGGAGGGATAGCCAAAAACATTCAGTACTTC. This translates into CASSYIRGGIAKNIQYF.

The DNA of the CDR3 is TGTGCCAGCACCGCGGGACCCTCCTACGAGCAGTACTTC. It specifies CASTAGPSYEQYF. The chain is built from TRBV28 and TRBJ2-7; TRBD2 might be the D (6 bases). CDR3 length equals 13 residues. With 7 bases removed from V and 0 bases from J, the gap between germline ends came to 10 bases. CDR1 and CDR2 from the germline V gene are MDHEN and SYDVKM.

The CDR3 DNA reads TGCAGTGCTAGAGATGGGGGCCCAGATACGCAGTATTTT. It encodes CSARDGGPDTQYF. The V gene is TRBV20-1, the J gene TRBJ2-3, with D tentatively TRBD1 (6 bases). CDR3 size: 13 residues. V lost 0 bases, J lost 4 bases, and 8 bases lay in between. Looked up from germline, CDR1 is DFQATT and CDR2 is SNEGSKA (reference sequence).

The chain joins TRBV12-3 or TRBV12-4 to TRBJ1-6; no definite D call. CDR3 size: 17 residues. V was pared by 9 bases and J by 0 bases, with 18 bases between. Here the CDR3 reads CARVEDQLSSYNSPLHF. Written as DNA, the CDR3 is TGTGCCAGAGTAGAGGACCAGTTGAGCTCCTATAATTCACCCCTCCACTTT.

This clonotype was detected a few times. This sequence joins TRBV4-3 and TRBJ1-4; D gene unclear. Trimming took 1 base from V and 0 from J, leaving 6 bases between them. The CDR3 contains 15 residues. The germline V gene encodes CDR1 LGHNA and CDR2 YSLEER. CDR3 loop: CASSQVQATNEKLFF. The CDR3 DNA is TGCGCCAGCAGCCAAGTCCAGGCAACTAATGAAAAACTGTTTTTT.

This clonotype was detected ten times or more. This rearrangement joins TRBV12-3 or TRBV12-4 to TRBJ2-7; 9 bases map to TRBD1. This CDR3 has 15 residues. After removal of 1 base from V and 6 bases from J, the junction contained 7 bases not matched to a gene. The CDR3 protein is CASSLDRGLPSEQYF. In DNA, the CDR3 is TGTGCCAGCAGTTTAGACAGGGGGCTACCCTCCGAGCAGTACTTC.

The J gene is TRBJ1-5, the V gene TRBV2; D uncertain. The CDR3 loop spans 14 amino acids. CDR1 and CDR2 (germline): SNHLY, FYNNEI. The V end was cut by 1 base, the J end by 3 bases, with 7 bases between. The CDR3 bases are TGTGCCAGCAGTGAAGAAGTAGTCAATCAGCCCCAGCATTTT. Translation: CASSEEVVNQPQHF.

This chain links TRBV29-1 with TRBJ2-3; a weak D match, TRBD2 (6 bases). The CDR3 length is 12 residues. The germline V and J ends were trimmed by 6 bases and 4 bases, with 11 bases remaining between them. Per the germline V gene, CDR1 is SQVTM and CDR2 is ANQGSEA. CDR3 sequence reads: CSVDSSADTQYF. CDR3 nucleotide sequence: TGCAGCGTGGACTCTAGCGCAGATACGCAGTATTTT.

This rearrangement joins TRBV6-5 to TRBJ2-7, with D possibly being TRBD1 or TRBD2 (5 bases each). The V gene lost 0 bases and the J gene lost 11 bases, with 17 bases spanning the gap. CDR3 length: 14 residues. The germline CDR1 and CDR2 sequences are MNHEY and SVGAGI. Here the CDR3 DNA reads TGTGCCAGCAGTTACTCGCAAGAAGCCCGAGGGGAGTACTTC. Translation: CASSYSQEARGEYF.

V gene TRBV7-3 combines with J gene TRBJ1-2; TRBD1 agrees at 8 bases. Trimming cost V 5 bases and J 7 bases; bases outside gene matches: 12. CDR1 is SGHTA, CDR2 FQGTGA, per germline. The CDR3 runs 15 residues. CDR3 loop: CASSIRDRLARGYTF. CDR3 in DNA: TGTGCCAGCAGCATAAGGGACAGGCTTGCTCGTGGCTACACCTTC.

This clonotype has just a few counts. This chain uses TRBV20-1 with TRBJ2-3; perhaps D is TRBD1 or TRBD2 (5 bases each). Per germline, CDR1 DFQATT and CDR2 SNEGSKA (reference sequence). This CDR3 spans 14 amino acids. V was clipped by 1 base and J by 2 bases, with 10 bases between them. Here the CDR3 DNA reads TGCAGTGCTAGAGCTGGGGGAGCCACAGATACGCAGTATTTT. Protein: CSARAGGATDTQYF.

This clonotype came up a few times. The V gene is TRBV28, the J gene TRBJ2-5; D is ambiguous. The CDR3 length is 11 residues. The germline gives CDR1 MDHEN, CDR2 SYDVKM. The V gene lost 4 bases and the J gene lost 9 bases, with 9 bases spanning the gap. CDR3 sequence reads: CASSSPLAQYF. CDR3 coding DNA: TGTGCCAGCAGTTCCCCGTTGGCCCAGTACTTC.

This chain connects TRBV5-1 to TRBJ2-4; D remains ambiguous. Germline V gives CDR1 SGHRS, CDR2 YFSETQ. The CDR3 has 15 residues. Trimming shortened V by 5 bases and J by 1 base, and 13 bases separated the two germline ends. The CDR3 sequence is CASRDQIGAKNIQYF. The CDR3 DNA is TGCGCCAGCAGAGATCAGATAGGGGCCAAAAACATTCAGTACTTC.

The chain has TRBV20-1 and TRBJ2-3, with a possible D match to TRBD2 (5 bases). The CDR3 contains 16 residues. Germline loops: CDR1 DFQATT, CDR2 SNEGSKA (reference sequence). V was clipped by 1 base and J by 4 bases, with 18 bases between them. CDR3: CSARGLGSAVSDTQYF. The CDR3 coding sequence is TGCAGTGCTAGAGGTCTAGGTAGCGCGGTATCAGATACGCAGTATTTT.

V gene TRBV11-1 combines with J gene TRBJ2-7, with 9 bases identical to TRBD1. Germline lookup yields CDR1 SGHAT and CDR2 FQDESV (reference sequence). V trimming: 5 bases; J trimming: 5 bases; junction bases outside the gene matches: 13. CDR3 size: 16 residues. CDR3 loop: CASSPLEGQGFHEQYF. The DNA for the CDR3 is TGTGCCAGCAGCCCATTGGAGGGACAGGGCTTCCACGAGCAGTACTTC.

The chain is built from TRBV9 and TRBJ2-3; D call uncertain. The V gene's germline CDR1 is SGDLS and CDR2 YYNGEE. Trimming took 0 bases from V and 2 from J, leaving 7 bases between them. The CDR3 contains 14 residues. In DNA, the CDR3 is TGTGCCAGCAGCGTAGGGCAGGCCACAGATACGCAGTATTTT. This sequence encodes CASSVGQATDTQYF.

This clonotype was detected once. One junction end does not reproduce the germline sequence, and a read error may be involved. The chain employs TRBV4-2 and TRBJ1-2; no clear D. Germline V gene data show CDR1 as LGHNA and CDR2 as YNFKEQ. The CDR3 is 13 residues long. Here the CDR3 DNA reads TGTGCCAACAGCCAAGATATCATAAACGGCTACACCTTC. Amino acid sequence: CANSQDIINGYTF.

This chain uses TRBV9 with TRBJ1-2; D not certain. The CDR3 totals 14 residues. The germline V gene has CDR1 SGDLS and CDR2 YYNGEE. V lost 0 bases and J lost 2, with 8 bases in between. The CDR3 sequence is CASSVGRENYGYTF. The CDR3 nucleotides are TGTGCCAGCAGCGTAGGGAGGGAAAACTATGGCTACACCTTC.

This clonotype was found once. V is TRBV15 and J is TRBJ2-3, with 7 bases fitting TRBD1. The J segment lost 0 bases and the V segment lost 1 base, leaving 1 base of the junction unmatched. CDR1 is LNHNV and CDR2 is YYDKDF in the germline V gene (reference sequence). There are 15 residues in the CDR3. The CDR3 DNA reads TGTGCCACCAGCAGAGGGGACAGAAGCACAGATACGCAGTATTTT. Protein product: CATSRGDRSTDTQYF. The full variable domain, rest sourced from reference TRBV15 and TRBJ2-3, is DAMVIQNPRYQVTQFGKPVTLSCSQTLNHNVMYWYQQKSSQAPKLLFHYYDKDFNNEADTPDNFQSRRPNTSFCFLDIRSPGLGDTAMYLCATSRGDRSTDTQYFGPGTRLTVL.

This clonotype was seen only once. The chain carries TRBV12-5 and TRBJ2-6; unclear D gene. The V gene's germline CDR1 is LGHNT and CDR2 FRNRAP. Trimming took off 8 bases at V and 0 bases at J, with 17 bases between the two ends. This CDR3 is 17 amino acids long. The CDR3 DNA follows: TGTGCTAGTTTAAGGGAAATTCCGCTCTCTGGGGCCAACGTCCTGACTTTC. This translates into CASLREIPLSGANVLTF.

For the CDR3, the DNA is TGTGCCAGCAGTATACCGGGACAGGGTGATTCACCCCTCCACTTT. Its protein product is CASSIPGQGDSPLHF. The V call is TRBV6-6, the J call TRBJ1-6; 9 positions agree with TRBD1. The CDR3 contains 15 residues. J gave up 8 bases and V 5 bases, and 7 bases lay outside the gene matches. CDR1 is MNHNY, CDR2 SVGAGI, per germline (reference sequence).

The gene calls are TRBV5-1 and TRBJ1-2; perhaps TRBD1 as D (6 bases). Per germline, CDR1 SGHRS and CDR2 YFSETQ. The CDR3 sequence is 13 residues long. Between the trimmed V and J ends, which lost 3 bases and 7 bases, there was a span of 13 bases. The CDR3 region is CASSYDAGVGYTF. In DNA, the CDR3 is TGCGCCAGCAGCTACGACGCAGGGGTTGGCTACACCTTC.

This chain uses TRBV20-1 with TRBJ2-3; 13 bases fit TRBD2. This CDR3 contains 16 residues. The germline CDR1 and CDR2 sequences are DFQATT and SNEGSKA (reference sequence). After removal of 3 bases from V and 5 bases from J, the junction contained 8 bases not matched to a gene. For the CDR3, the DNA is TGCAGTGCTAGCAACCGACTAGCGGGGGGTGGAGATACGCAGTATTTT. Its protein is CSASNRLAGGGDTQYF.

As DNA, the CDR3 is TGCAGTGCGCACCAGTTACTAGCGGGGGGATGGGGGCAGTTCTTC. Residues: CSAHQLLAGGWGQFF. The chain employs TRBV20-1 and TRBJ2-1; TRBD2 matches 12 bases. Germline CDR1 is DFQATT and CDR2 is SNEGSKA (reference sequence). CDR3 length equals 15 residues. V trimming: 6 bases; J trimming: 12 bases; junction bases outside the gene matches: 15.

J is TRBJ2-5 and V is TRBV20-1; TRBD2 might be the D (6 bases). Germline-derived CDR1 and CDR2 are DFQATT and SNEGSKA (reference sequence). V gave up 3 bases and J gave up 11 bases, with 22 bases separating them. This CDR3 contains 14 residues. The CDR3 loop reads CSASLGGDGVVQYF. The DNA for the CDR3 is TGCAGTGCTAGCCTGGGCGGGGACGGCGTGGTGCAGTACTTC.

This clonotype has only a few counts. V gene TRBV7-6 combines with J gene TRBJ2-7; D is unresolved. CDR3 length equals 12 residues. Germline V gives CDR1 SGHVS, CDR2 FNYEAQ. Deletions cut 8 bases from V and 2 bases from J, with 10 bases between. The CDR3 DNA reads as TGTGCCAGCGGAGACACGACCTACGAGCAGTACTTC. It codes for CASGDTTYEQYF.

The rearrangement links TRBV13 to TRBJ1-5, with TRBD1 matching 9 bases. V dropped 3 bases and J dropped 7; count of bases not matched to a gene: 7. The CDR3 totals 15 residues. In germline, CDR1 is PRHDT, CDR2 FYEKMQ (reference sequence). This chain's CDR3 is CASSFKQGAAQPQHF. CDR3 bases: TGTGCCAGCAGCTTTAAACAGGGGGCGGCCCAGCCCCAGCATTTT.

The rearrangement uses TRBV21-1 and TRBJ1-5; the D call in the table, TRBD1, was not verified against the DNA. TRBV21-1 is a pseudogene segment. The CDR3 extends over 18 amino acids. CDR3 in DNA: TGTGCCAGCAGCAAAGCGCTGATCAGGACAGGGGGAAATCAGCCCCAGCATTTT. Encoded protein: CASSKALIRTGGNQPQHF.

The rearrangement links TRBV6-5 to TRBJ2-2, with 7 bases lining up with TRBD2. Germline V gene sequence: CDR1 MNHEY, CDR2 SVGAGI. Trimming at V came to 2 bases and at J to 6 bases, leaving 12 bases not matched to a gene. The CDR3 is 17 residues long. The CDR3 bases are TGTGCCAGCAGTTACCGGGAGACGGGGGGAAGGGCCGGGGAGCTGTTTTTT. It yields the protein CASSYRETGGRAGELFF.

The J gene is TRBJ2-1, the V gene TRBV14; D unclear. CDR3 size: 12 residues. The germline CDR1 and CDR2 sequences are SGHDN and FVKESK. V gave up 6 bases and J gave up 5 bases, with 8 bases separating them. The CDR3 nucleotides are TGTGCCAGCAGGAGAGGTGACAATGAGCAGTTCTTC. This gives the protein CASRRGDNEQFF.

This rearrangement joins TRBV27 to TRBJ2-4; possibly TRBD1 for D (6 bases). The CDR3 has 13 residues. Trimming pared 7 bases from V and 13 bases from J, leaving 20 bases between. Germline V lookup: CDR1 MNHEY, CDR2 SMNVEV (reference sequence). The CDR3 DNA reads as TGTGCCAGCACCGATCAGGGGAGTGTCAAGCAGTACTTC. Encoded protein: CASTDQGSVKQYF.